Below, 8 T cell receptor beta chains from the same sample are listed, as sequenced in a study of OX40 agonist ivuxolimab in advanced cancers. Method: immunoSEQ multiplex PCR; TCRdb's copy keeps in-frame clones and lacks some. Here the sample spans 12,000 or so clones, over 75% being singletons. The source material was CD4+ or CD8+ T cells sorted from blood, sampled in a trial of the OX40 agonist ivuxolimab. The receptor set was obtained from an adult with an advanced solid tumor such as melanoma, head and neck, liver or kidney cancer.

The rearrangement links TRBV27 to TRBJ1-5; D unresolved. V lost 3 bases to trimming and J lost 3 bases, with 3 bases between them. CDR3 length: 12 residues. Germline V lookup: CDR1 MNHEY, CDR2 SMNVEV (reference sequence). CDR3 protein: CASSFFNQPQHF. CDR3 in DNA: TGTGCCAGCAGTTTTTTCAATCAGCCCCAGCATTTT.

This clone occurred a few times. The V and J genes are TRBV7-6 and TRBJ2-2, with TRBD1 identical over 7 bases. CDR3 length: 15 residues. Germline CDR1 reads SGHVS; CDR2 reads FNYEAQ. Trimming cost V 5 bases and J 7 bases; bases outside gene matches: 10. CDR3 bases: TGTGCCAGCAGCCCCCCGACAGGGTATTTCGGGGAGCTGTTTTTT. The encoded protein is CASSPPTGYFGELFF.

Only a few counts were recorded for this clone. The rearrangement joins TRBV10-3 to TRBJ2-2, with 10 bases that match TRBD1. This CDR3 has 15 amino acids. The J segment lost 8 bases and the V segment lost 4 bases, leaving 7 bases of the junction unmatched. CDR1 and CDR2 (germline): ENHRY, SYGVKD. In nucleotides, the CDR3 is TGTGCCATCAGTGCGGACAGGGGGTTCATTGGGGAGCTGTTTTTT. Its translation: CAISADRGFIGELFF.

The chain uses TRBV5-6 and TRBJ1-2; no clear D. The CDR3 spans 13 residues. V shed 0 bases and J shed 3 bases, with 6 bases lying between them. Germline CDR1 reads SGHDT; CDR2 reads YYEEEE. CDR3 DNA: TGTGCCAGCAGCTTGGCTGGGGACTATGGCTACACCTTC. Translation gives CASSLAGDYGYTF. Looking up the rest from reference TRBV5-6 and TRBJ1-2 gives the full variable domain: DAGVTQSPTHLIKTRGQQVTLRCSPKSGHDTVSWYQQALGQGPQFIFQYYEEEERQRGNFPDRFSGHQFPNYSSELNVNALLLGDSALYLCASSLAGDYGYTFGSGTRLTVV.

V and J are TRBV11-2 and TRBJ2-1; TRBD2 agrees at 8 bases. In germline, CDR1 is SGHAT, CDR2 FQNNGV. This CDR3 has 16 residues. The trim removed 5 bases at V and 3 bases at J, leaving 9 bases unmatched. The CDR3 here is CASSPRGGPNYNEQFF. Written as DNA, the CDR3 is TGTGCCAGCAGCCCTCGGGGGGGGCCGAACTACAATGAGCAGTTCTTC.

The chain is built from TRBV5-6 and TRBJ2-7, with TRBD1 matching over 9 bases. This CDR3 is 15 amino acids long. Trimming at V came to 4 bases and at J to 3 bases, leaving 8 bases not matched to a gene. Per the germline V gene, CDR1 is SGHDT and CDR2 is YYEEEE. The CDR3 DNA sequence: TGTGCCAGCAGCCCGGGGACAGGGTCATTCTACGAGCAGTACTTC. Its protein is CASSPGTGSFYEQYF.

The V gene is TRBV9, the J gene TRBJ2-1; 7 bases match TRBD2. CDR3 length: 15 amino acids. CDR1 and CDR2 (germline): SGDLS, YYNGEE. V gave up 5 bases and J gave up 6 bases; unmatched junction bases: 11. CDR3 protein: CASSAWSSGGNEQFF. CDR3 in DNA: TGTGCCAGCAGTGCATGGTCTAGCGGCGGCAATGAGCAGTTCTTC.

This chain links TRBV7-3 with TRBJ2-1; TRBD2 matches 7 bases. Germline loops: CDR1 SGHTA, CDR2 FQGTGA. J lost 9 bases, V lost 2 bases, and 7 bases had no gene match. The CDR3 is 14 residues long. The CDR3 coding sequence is TGTGCCAGCAGCTTAGGTCTAGCGGCTAGTGAGCAGTTCTTC. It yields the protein CASSLGLAASEQFF. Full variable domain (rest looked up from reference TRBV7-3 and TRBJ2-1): GAGVSQTPSNKVTEKGKYVELRCDPISGHTALYWYRQSLGQGPEFLIYFQGTGAADDSGLPNDRFFAVRPEGSVSTLKIQRTERGDSAVYLCASSLGLAASEQFFGPGTRLTVL.